This TCR beta chain was sequenced during a study of human T cells and chemical hapten exposure. Overall study: Subjects had 2% DPC placed on approximately 2 cm by approximately 2 cm of upper inner arm skin for sensitization. Per-sample TCR yield variation was attributed mainly to small pooled library volume differences. Findings of the study overall: PT1 expanded TCR counts and patch test score were linked, and their correlation was positive.

This clonotype has a handful of counts. Its antigen remains unknown. TCRdb used MiXCR to reprocess the RACE reads, holding one entry per CDR3 protein. The sample holds 180,000 or so distinct CDR3 sequences, roughly 14% seen once. Indicated time point: patch test 1, 2 weeks after DPC sensitization. The treatment: therapeutic diphenylcyclopropenone sensitization with weekly scalp DPC. Per the germline V gene, CDR1 is MDHEN and CDR2 is SYDVKM. The V and J ends lost 4 bases and 3 bases respectively, with 5 bases between them. This CDR3 spans 12 amino acids. The specimen comprised whole blood, sampled in connection with sensitization to the hapten diphenylcyclopropenone (DPC). The chain carries TRBV28 and TRBJ2-3; tentative D call: TRBD1 (5 bases). The sequence came from a woman in her 30s with alopecia areata. Some clones in this sample may be carry-over from other donors' samples. This chain's CDR3 is CASSWTTDTQYF. The DNA for the CDR3 is TGTGCCAGCAGTTGGACAACAGATACGCAGTATTTT.